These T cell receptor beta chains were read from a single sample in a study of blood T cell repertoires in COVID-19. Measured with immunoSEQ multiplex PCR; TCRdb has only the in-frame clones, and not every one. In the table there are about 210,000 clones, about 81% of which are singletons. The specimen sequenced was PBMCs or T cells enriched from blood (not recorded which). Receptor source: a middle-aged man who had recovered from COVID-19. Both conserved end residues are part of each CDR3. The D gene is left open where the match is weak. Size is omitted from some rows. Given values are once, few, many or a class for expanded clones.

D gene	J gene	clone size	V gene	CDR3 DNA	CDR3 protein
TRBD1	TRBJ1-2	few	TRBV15	TGTGCCACCAGCAGGGGGACAGGAAAGAGTAATGGCTACACCTTC	CATSRGTGKSNGYTF
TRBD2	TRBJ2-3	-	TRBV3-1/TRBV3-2	TGTGCCAGCAGCTCGGGACTAGCGTTCTCAGATACGCAGTATTTT	CASSSGLAFSDTQYF
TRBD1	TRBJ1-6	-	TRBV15	TGTGCCACCAGCAGAGTGAGGGACAGAAATTCACCCCTCCACTTT	CATSRVRDRNSPLHF
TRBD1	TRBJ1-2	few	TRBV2	TGTGCCAGCAGTGAGGGGACAGTTAACTATGGCTACACCTTC	CASSEGTVNYGYTF
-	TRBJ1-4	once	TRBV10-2	TGCGCCAGCAGTTCGGGACGGGGGAATGAAAAACTGTTTTTT	CASSSGRGNEKLFF
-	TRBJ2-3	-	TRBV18	TGTGCCAGCTCACCGGGCCCGACAGGTTATGGGTGGTATTTT	CASSPGPTGYGWYF
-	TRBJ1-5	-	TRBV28	TGTGCCACCGGCACCGGGAGGAGTCAGCCCCAGCATTTT	CATGTGRSQPQHF
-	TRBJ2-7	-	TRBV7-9	TGTGCCAGCAGCTTAGGGAGAGGAAGCGACGAGCAGTACTTC	CASSLGRGSDEQYF
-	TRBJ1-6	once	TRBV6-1	TGTGCCAGCCGTGAGTTACGGCGGACGCCCAGGGCCCTCCACTTT	CASRELRRTPRALHF
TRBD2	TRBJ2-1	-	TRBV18	TGTGCCAGCTCACCTGCTAGCGGGAGTGAGCAGTTCTTC	CASSPASGSEQFF
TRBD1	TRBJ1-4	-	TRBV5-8	TGTGCCAGCAGTTTGAGGGGGCAATCTAATGAAAAACTGTTTTTT	CASSLRGQSNEKLFF
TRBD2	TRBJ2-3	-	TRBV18	TGTGCCAGCTCACCATTTGAAGGACTAGCGGGGGGGAGCTCCACAGATACGCAGTATTTT	CASSPFEGLAGGSSTDTQYF
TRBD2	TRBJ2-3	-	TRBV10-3	TGTGCCATATTAGCGGGGGCGGTAAATACGCAGTATTTT	CAILAGAVNTQYF
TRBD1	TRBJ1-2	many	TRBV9	TGTGCCAGCAGCGTAGTGGGGGACAGCCACTATGGCTACACCTTC	CASSVVGDSHYGYTF
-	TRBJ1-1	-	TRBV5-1	TGCGCCAGCAGCAGGGGTATAAACACTGAAGCTTTCTTT	CASSRGINTEAFF
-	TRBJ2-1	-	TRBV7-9	TGTGCCAGCAGCATAGCAAGAGCAGCGCATGAAGAGCAGTTCTTC	CASSIARAAHEEQFF
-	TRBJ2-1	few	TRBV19	TGTGCCAGTAGTATAGGTAGCCTTCTGGGGCAGTTCTTC	CASSIGSLLGQFF
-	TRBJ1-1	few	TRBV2	TGTGCCAGCAGTGAATTAGAGAACACTGAAGCTTTCTTT	CASSELENTEAFF
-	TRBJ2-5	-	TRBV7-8	TGTGCCAGCAGCTTAACCTTTATCGTTCAGTCCCAAGAGACCCAGTACTTC	CASSLTFIVQSQETQYF